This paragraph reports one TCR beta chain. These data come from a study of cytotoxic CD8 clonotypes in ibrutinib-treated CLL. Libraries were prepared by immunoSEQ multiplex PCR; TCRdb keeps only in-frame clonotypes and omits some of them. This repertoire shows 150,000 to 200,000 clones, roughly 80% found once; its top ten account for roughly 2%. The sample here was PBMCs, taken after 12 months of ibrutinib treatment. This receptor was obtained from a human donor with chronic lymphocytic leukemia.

The CDR3 is CASTHRGNNEQFF. CDR3 nucleotides: TGTGCCAGCACCCATCGGGGGAACAATGAGCAGTTCTTC. The V call is TRBV7-2, the J call TRBJ2-1, with TRBD2 as a possible D gene (6 bases). The length of the CDR3 is 13 residues. Germline V CDR1 and CDR2: SGHTA, FQGNSA. V was clipped by 7 bases and J by 5 bases, with 12 bases between them. The whole variable domain, remainder taken from reference TRBV7-2 and TRBJ2-1, is GAGVSQSPSNKVTEKGKDVELRCDPISGHTALYWYRQSLGQGLEFLIYFQGNSAPDKSGLPSDRFSAERTGGSVSTLTIQRTQQEDSAVYLCASTHRGNNEQFFGPGTRLTVL.